This T cell receptor (beta chain) was identified during a study of cytomegalovirus exposure and HLA in healthy donors. The V gene lost 7 bases and the J gene lost 7 bases, with 14 bases spanning the gap. The CDR3 contains 12 residues. The germline CDR1 and CDR2 sequences are ENHRY and SYGVKD. About this clone itself: The antigen is unknown.

The PCR contained 60 Vbeta and 13 Jbeta primers. Libraries were prepared by immunoSEQ multiplex PCR; TCRdb keeps only in-frame clonotypes and omits some of them. The sample carries roughly 150,000 clones, 83% recorded once. General study findings and limits: High sensitivity and specificity were reportedly achieved when the classifier diagnosed cytomegalovirus status. Reportedly, a later analysis found an Asian-associated ancestry cluster had fewer N-insertions than the approximately 600-donor mean. Cytomegalovirus-associated TCR beta chains were listed, numbering some 180.

The V call is TRBV10-3, the J call TRBJ2-7; D is perhaps TRBD2 (5 bases). What was sequenced was PBMCs. This receptor was obtained from a man aged 45 to 65 in good health and CMV-seropositive. The CDR3 bases are TGTGCCATCATCCGACCAACGGGGGAGCAGTACTTC. Translating gives CAIIRPTGEQYF.